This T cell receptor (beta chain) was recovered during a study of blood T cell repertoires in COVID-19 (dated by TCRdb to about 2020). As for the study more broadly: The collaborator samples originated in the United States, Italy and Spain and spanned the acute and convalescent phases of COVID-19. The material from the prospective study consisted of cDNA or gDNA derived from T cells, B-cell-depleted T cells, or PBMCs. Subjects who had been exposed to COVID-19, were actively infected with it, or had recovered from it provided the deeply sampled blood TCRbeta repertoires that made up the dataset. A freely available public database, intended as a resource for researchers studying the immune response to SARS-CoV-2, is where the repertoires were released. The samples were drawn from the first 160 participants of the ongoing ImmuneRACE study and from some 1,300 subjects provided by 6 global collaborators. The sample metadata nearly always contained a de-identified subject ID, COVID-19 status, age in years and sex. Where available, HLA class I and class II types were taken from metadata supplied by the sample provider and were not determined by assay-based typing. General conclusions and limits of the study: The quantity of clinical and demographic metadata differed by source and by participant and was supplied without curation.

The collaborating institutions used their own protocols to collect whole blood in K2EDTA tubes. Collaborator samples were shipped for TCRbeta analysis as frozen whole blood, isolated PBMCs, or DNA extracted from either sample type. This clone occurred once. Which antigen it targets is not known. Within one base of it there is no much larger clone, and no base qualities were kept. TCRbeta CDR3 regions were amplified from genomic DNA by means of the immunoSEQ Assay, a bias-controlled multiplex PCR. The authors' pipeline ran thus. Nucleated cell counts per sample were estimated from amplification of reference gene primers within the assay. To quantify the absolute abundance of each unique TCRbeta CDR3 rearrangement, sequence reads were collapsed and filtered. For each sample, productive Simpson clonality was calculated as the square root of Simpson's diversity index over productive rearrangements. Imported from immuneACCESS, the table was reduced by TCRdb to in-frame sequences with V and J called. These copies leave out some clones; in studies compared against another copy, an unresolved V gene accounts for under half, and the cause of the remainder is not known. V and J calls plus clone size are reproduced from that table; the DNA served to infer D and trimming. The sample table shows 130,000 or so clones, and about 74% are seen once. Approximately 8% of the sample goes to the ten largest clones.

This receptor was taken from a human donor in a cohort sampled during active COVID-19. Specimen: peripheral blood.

The DNA reads TGTGCCAGCTCACCACGGGCCGAGAAAAGGGAGCAGTACTTC. It translates to CASSPRAEKREQYF. Recombination connected TRBV18 to TRBJ2-7; confidence is insufficient to name the D gene. Based on the germline V gene, the CDR1 and CDR2 sequences are KGHSH and LQKENI. V is shortened by 1 base, J by 7 bases, and the region joining them spans 14 bases. There are 14 amino acids in the CDR3, from cysteine to phenylalanine inclusive. Only the CDR3 DNA stays, 42 bases, in frame from base 1. Full variable domain (CDR3 extended with the reference TRBV18 and TRBJ2-7 proteins): NAGVMQNPRHLVRRRGQEARLRCSPMKGHSHVYWYRQLPEEGLKFMVYLQKENIIDESGMPKERFSAEFPKEGPSILRIQQVVRGDSAAYFCASSPRAEKREQYFGPGTRLTVT.